This T cell receptor (beta chain) was observed in a study of long-term antiretroviral therapy in people with HIV. CDR1 is LGHNA, CDR2 YSLEER, per germline. The CDR3 extends over 13 amino acids. V gave up 0 bases and J gave up 2 bases, with 5 bases separating them. Investigators performed immunoSEQ version v3.0 at survey level. Sequencing used immunoSEQ multiplex PCR; TCRdb keeps in-frame clones, though not all of them. The sample has roughly 42,000 clones, roughly 86% seen once. The material was unsorted PBMCs, obtained 0.1 years before starting antiretroviral therapy. The TCR comes from a woman aged 45-60 years with HIV. J is TRBJ2-7 and V is TRBV4-3; unclear D gene. In nucleotides, the CDR3 is TGCGCCAGCAGCCAAGATCGGACCTACGAGCAGTACTTC. This encodes CASSQDRTYEQYF.